These 8 T cell receptor beta chains were sequenced from one sample in a study of CXCR3-negative and CXCR3-positive naive CD8 T cells (dated by TCRdb to between 2018 and 2021). TCRdb names NextSeq 550 as the instrument used. The Human TCR Profiling Kit (MiLaboratory) was used to prepare UMI-labeled 5' RACE TRB cDNA libraries. Reprocessed by TCRdb, the reads give a single entry per CDR3 protein sequence, without DNA. This sample's table has entries for tens of thousands of distinct CDR3 sequences. Together, the top ten hold approximately 1.4% of the sample. Sequenced input: naive CXCR3- CD8+ T cells from blood. The meaning of the sample's cell subset or site label: CD45RO-CCR7+CD27+CD95- naive CD8+ T cells lacking CXCR3 (TNR3-). The receptors were sampled from a human donor in good health. Some clones in this sample may be carry-over from other donors' samples.

This chain uses TRBV12-3 or TRBV12-4 with TRBJ1-6; the TRBD1 assignment by TCRdb is unverifiable without DNA. The CDR3 length is 12 residues. CDR3 in amino acids: CASSFPGSPLHF.

The V gene is TRBV7-9, the J gene TRBJ2-1. CDR1 SEHNR and CDR2 FQNEAQ come from the germline V gene (reference sequence). The CDR3 totals 14 residues. The CDR3 reads CASSFAGAYNEQFF.

This chain uses TRBV9 with TRBJ2-7; checking the TCRdb D call of TRBD2 is not possible without DNA. CDR1 is SGDLS and CDR2 is YYNGEE in the germline V gene. This CDR3 is built from 15 residues. The CDR3: CASSVSSGDLYEQYF.

The CDR3: CASSYTTGIDEQYF. The chain employs TRBV25-1 and TRBJ2-7; TCRdb returns TRBD1, unconfirmable since there is no DNA. Germline V lookup: CDR1 MGHDK, CDR2 SYGVNS. This CDR3 region has 14 residues.

The genes are TRBV20-1 and TRBJ2-7; the TRBD2 assignment by TCRdb is unverifiable without DNA. The CDR3 contains 13 residues. CDR1 and CDR2 from the germline V gene are DFQATT and SNEGSKA (reference sequence). CDR3 amino acids: CSGASGADYEQYF.

The V gene is TRBV2, the J gene TRBJ2-7; TCRdb selects TRBD2, and the lack of DNA leaves this call unchecked. There are 15 residues in the CDR3. Germline CDR1 and CDR2: SNHLY and FYNNEI. The CDR3 is CASSRSRDLKDEQYF.

The CDR3 sequence: CATSREKAGGGETQYF. V usage is TRBV15 and J usage is TRBJ2-5; as DNA is missing, the TRBD2 call by TCRdb cannot be tested. Germline V gives CDR1 LNHNV, CDR2 YYDKDF (reference sequence). This CDR3 has 16 residues.

The chain joins TRBV12-3 or TRBV12-4 to TRBJ2-7; the D gene TCRdb calls, TRBD1, cannot be checked with no DNA. CDR3 size: 15 residues. The CDR3 is CASNHGNGALYEQYF.